The source of this TCR beta chain is a study of Ad26.COV2.S vaccination and SARS-CoV-2 variants. Study-level background: The authors gave Ad26.COV2.S intramuscularly, either once or twice 56 days apart.

Overall study results and limits: Analyses that measured TCR breadth and depth may have underestimated total T cell responses. Placebo recipients showed lower spike-specific TCR breadth than vaccinees.

As regards this clone: Its cognate antigen is unknown.

Noted treatment: some 19 received Ad26.COV2.S at low or high dose, single or two shots; about 5 received placebo; per-sample allocation not given. Sampling occurred on day 63 after the first vaccine or placebo injection. Clones were sequenced by immunoSEQ multiplex PCR, and TCRdb holds only the in-frame ones, with some missing. The sample comprises 300,000 to 350,000 clones, more than 70% of which are singletons, and 1.9% rests with the top ten. After removal of 9 bases from V and 9 bases from J, the junction contained 9 bases not matched to a gene. The CDR3 consists of 13 residues. The V gene's germline CDR1 is MNHEY and CDR2 SVGAGI.

This sequence originates from a person between 18 and 59 years old who received the Ad26.COV2.S COVID-19 vaccine or a placebo. This specimen consisted of peripheral blood, obtained in a trial of Ad26.COV2.S vaccine versus placebo. This chain joins TRBV6-5 and TRBJ2-1, with 9 bases identical to TRBD2. The CDR3, as DNA: TGTGCCAGTAAAAGCGGGGGGAGGAGTGAGCAGTTCTTC. Translation: CASKSGGRSEQFF.